The 25 T cell receptor beta chains below come from one sample, sequenced in a study of cytomegalovirus exposure and HLA in healthy donors. TCRdb's copy holds only in-frame clones and misses some; the assay was immunoSEQ multiplex PCR. The sample yields over 200,000 clones, roughly 80% seen once. The sequenced sample consisted of PBMCs. The origin of the receptors is a woman aged 18-29 years in good health and CMV-seronegative.

The J gene is TRBJ2-5, the V gene TRBV30; D gene ambiguous. Per the germline V gene, CDR1 is GTSNPN and CDR2 is SVGIG (reference sequence). The CDR3 covers 13 residues. Trimming shortened V by 2 bases and J by 5 bases, and 12 bases separated the two germline ends. CDR3 amino acids: CAWSSNGWETQYF. DNA for the CDR3: TGTGCCTGGAGTTCCAACGGCTGGGAGACCCAGTACTTC.

V and J are TRBV5-8 and TRBJ1-2, with D unclear. V was pared by 4 bases and J by 0 bases, with 4 bases between. The CDR3 covers 12 residues. The germline V gene has CDR1 SGHTS and CDR2 YDEGEE. The CDR3 DNA follows: TGTGCCAGCAGCGGGCCTAACTATGGCTACACCTTC. Encoded protein: CASSGPNYGYTF.

The chain has TRBV19 and TRBJ1-5, with 9 nucleotides matching TRBD1. The CDR3 covers 15 residues. V trimming: 5 bases; J trimming: 4 bases; junction bases outside the gene matches: 6. CDR1 and CDR2 from the germline V gene are LNHDA and SQIVND (reference sequence). CDR3 sequence reads: CASSSTGGGNQPQHF. The CDR3 DNA sequence: TGTGCCAGTAGTTCGACAGGGGGAGGGAATCAGCCCCAGCATTTT.

This chain joins TRBV2 and TRBJ1-5, with D hard to call. V lost 5 bases to trimming and J lost 3 bases, with 17 bases between them. Germline CDR1 SNHLY, CDR2 FYNNEI. This CDR3 is built from 16 residues. The CDR3 loop reads CASSPRPARSNQPQHF. CDR3 nucleotide sequence: TGTGCCAGCAGTCCTCGGCCGGCGCGCTCCAATCAGCCCCAGCATTTT.

This clone has a handful of counts. The V call is TRBV5-1, the J call TRBJ1-2, with D unresolved. The CDR3 is 12 residues long. CDR1 is SGHRS and CDR2 is YFSETQ in the germline V gene. V dropped 7 bases and J dropped 3 bases, with 10 bases sitting between them. The CDR3 DNA follows: TGCGCCAGCTCCCCGGGGTACTATGGCTACACCTTC. It codes for CASSPGYYGYTF.

This chain uses TRBV29-1 with TRBJ1-2, with D maybe TRBD1 (5 bases). Germline V gives CDR1 SQVTM, CDR2 ANQGSEA. The V end was cut by 8 bases, the J end by 4 bases, with 17 bases between. The CDR3 is made up of 13 amino acids. CDR3 bases: TGCAGCACACCGGGAGATGGGGCCTATGGCTACACCTTC. Translating gives CSTPGDGAYGYTF.

This clone is a singleton in its sample. V and J are TRBV5-1 and TRBJ2-7; 10 bases match TRBD1. J gave up 3 bases and V 2 bases, and 2 bases lay outside the gene matches. The CDR3 covers 14 residues. Germline V CDR1 and CDR2: SGHRS, YFSETQ. CDR3: CASSFGQGGYEQYF. Here the CDR3 DNA reads TGCGCCAGCAGCTTTGGACAGGGGGGCTACGAGCAGTACTTC.

This clone showed up just once. This chain joins TRBV9 and TRBJ1-3, with D maybe TRBD1 (5 bases). The CDR3 is made up of 14 amino acids. Germline V gene lookup returns CDR1 SGDLS and CDR2 YYNGEE. V lost 3 bases to trimming and J lost 9 bases, with 16 bases between them. CDR3 DNA: TGTGCCAGCAGCGCAGGGACTGGGGTCGGCACCATATATTTT. This sequence encodes CASSAGTGVGTIYF.

V gene TRBV6-1 combines with J gene TRBJ2-7; TRBD1 aligns across 10 bases. V lost 2 bases, J lost 3 bases, and 4 bases stayed unmatched. CDR1 is MNHNS and CDR2 is SASEGT in the germline V gene. The length of the CDR3 is 15 residues. Written as DNA, the CDR3 is TGTGCCAGCAGTGAACGGGACAGGGGAATCTACGAGCAGTACTTC. It yields the protein CASSERDRGIYEQYF.

The V call is TRBV29-1, the J call TRBJ1-1; TRBD1 is a possible D gene (5 bases). This CDR3 has 11 amino acids. Trimming left V 5 bases short and J 5 bases short, with 9 bases between. Per the germline V gene, CDR1 is SQVTM and CDR2 is ANQGSEA. The CDR3 DNA reads TGCAGCGTTTTTGGGGGAACTGAAGCTTTCTTT. It codes for CSVFGGTEAFF.

This chain connects TRBV2 to TRBJ1-1; D unclear. Looked up from germline, CDR1 is SNHLY and CDR2 is FYNNEI. The V end was cut by 2 bases, the J end by 3 bases, with 7 bases between. The length of the CDR3 is 13 residues. The CDR3: CASSELRYTEAFF. The CDR3 DNA is TGTGCCAGCAGTGAACTGAGGTACACTGAAGCTTTCTTT.

This rearrangement joins TRBV7-6 to TRBJ1-3; the D is unclear. Germline V gene data show CDR1 as SGHVS and CDR2 as FNYEAQ. The V and J ends lost 1 base and 0 bases respectively, with 10 bases between them. The CDR3 spans 16 residues. Written as DNA, the CDR3 is TGTGCCAGCAGCTTAGGACACTCCAGCTCTGGAAACACCATATATTTT. Amino acid sequence: CASSLGHSSSGNTIYF.

This clone was recorded only once. V usage is TRBV6-6 and J usage is TRBJ1-5; TRBD1 is a possible D gene (5 bases). Trimming took 2 bases from V and 4 from J, leaving 12 bases between them. Germline V gene data show CDR1 as MNHNY and CDR2 as SVGAGI (reference sequence). The CDR3 totals 15 residues. CDR3 in amino acids: CASSYGAAGNQPQHF. The DNA of the CDR3 is TGTGCCAGCAGTTACGGGGCAGCAGGGAATCAGCCCCAGCATTTT.

A single count supports this clone. The V call is TRBV19, the J call TRBJ2-2, with 10 positions matching TRBD1. From germline, CDR1 is LNHDA and CDR2 SQIVND (reference sequence). After removal of 5 bases from V and 3 bases from J, the junction contained 6 bases not matched to a gene. The CDR3 is 16 residues long. Here the CDR3 reads CASSRSGQGYTGELFF. DNA of the CDR3: TGTGCCAGTAGTCGTTCGGGACAGGGGTACACCGGGGAGCTGTTTTTT.

V and J are TRBV4-2 and TRBJ1-5, with TRBD1 as a possible D gene (5 bases). Trimming pared 0 bases from V and 1 base from J, leaving 16 bases between. The CDR3 consists of 18 residues. Germline CDR1 is LGHNA and CDR2 is YNFKEQ. The CDR3 coding sequence is TGTGCCAGCAGCCAAGAGGGTTCCGGGACGGAGAGCAATCAGCCCCAGCATTTT. It translates to CASSQEGSGTESNQPQHF.

This chain connects TRBV5-1 to TRBJ2-7; no firm D call. V lost 2 bases, J lost 2 bases, and 17 bases lay in between. CDR3 length: 16 amino acids. Germline loops: CDR1 SGHRS, CDR2 YFSETQ. CDR3 residues: CASSLVGTDPAYEQYF. The CDR3 DNA follows: TGCGCCAGCAGCTTAGTTGGCACCGACCCTGCCTACGAGCAGTACTTC.

This chain uses TRBV30 with TRBJ1-5; D possibly corresponds to TRBD1 (5 bases). V gave up 2 bases and J gave up 8 bases, with 10 bases separating them. The germline CDR1 and CDR2 sequences are GTSNPN and SVGIG (reference sequence). The CDR3 extends over 12 amino acids. CDR3 sequence: CAWSRGAEPQHF. CDR3 DNA: TGTGCCTGGAGTAGGGGCGCGGAGCCCCAGCATTTT.

The V gene is TRBV7-9, the J gene TRBJ2-7; D perhaps matches TRBD1 (6 bases). V dropped 3 bases and J dropped 1 base, with 13 bases sitting between them. This CDR3 is built from 15 residues. Germline lookup yields CDR1 SEHNR and CDR2 FQNEAQ (reference sequence). The CDR3 spells CASSFFEGHSYEQYF. The CDR3 DNA reads as TGTGCCAGCAGCTTTTTTGAGGGACATTCCTACGAGCAGTACTTC.

This clone was recorded only once. The chain uses TRBV11-2 and TRBJ2-3; D unclear. V was trimmed by 2 bases and J by 4 bases, leaving 10 bases between them. This CDR3 region has 14 residues. Germline values: CDR1 SGHAT, CDR2 FQNNGV. CDR3 in amino acids: CASSLLGLADTQYF. In DNA form, the CDR3 reads TGTGCCAGCAGCTTATTAGGGCTGGCAGATACGCAGTATTTT.

This rearrangement joins TRBV28 to TRBJ2-7; 8 nucleotides align to TRBD2. V shed 6 bases and J 1 base; nucleotides not matched to a gene: 11. The germline V gene has CDR1 MDHEN and CDR2 SYDVKM. This CDR3 is built from 16 residues. CDR3: CASSPSGGLTSYEQYF. DNA of the CDR3: TGTGCCAGCAGCCCGAGCGGGGGCCTGACGTCCTACGAGCAGTACTTC. Supplemented by reference TRBV28 and TRBJ2-7, the full variable domain reads DVKVTQSSRYLVKRTGEKVFLECVQDMDHENMFWYRQDPGLGLRLIYFSYDVKMKEKGDIPEGYSVSREKKERFSLILESASTNQTSMYLCASSPSGGLTSYEQYFGPGTRLTVT.

The V gene is TRBV7-8, the J gene TRBJ2-7; no reliable D call. Per the germline V gene, CDR1 is SGHVS and CDR2 is FQNEAQ. The CDR3 totals 13 residues. V was clipped by 0 bases and J by 3 bases, with 6 bases between them. The CDR3 loop reads CASSLAPLYEQYF. As DNA, the CDR3 is TGTGCCAGCAGCTTAGCGCCCCTCTACGAGCAGTACTTC.

V is TRBV28 and J is TRBJ1-2; no definite D call. CDR1 MDHEN and CDR2 SYDVKM come from the germline V gene. The CDR3 has 12 residues. Trimming shortened V by 2 bases and J by 6 bases, and 7 bases separated the two germline ends. The CDR3 spells CASSLMLDGYTF. DNA for the CDR3: TGTGCCAGCAGTTTAATGTTGGATGGCTACACCTTC.

CDR3 sequence reads: CASRGTGAYEQYF. The CDR3 DNA sequence: TGTGCCAGCAGGGGGACAGGGGCCTACGAGCAGTACTTC. The chain links TRBV27 to TRBJ2-7; 10 nucleotides agree with TRBD1. V shed 6 bases and J 2 bases; nucleotides not matched to a gene: 1. Germline-derived CDR1 and CDR2 are MNHEY and SMNVEV (reference sequence). The CDR3 is 13 residues long.

CDR3 loop: CASSLILGTDTQYF. CDR3 coding DNA: TGTGCCAGCAGCCTCATCCTAGGCACAGATACGCAGTATTTT. The V gene is TRBV6-5, the J gene TRBJ2-3; D gene unclear. The CDR3 extends over 14 amino acids. V was shortened by 6 bases and J by 1 base, with 11 bases between the two germline ends. CDR1 is MNHEY, CDR2 SVGAGI, per germline.

The chain joins TRBV6-1 to TRBJ2-3, with 7 bases fitting TRBD2. The germline CDR1 and CDR2 sequences are MNHNS and SASEGT. This CDR3 has 13 residues. With V trimmed by 9 bases and J by 3 bases, 6 bases remained unmatched. CDR3 protein: CASTPSGTDTQYF. For the CDR3, the DNA is TGTGCCAGTACTCCTAGCGGAACAGATACGCAGTATTTT.